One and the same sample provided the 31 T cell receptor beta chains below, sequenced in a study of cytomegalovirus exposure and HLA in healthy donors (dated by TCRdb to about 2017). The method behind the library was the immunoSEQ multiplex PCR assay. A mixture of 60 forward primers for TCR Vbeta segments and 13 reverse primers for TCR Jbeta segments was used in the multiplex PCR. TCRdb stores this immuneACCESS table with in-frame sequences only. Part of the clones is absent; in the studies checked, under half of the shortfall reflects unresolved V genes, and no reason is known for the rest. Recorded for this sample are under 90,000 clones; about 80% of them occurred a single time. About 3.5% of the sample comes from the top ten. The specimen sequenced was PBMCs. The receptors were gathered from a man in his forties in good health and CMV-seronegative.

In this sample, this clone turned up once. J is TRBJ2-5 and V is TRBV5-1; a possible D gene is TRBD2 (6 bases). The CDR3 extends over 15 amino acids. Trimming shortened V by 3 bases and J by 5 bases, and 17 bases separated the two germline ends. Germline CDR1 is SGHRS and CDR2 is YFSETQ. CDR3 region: CASSSHPGEGETQYF. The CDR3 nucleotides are TGCGCCAGCAGCTCACACCCGGGGGAAGGTGAGACCCAGTACTTC.

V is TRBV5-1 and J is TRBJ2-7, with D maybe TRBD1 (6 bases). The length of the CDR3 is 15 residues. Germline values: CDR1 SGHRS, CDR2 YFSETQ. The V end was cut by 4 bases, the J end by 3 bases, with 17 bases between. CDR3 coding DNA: TGCGCCAGCAGCACGGCCGGGACACGAAACTACGAGCAGTACTTC. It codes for CASSTAGTRNYEQYF.

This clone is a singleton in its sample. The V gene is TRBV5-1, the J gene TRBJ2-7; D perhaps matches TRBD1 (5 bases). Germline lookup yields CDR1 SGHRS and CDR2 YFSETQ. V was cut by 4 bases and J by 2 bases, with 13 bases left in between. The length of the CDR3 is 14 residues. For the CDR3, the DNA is TGCGCCAGCAGCCCAGGACACGATACCTACGAGCAGTACTTC. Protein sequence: CASSPGHDTYEQYF.

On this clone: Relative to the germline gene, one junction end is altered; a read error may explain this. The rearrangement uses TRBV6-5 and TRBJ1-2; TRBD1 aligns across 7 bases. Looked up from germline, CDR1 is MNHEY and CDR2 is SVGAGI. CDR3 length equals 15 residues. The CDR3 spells CASSPRQGGNYGYPF. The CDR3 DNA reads TGTGCCAGCAGTCCTAGACAGGGAGGTAACTATGGCTACCCCTTC.

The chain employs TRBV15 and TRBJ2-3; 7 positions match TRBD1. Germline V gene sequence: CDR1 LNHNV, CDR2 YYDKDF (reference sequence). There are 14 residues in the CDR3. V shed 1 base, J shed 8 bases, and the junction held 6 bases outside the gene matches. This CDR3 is CATSRAGTVGTQYF. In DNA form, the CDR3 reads TGTGCCACCAGCAGAGCCGGGACAGTTGGTACGCAGTATTTT.

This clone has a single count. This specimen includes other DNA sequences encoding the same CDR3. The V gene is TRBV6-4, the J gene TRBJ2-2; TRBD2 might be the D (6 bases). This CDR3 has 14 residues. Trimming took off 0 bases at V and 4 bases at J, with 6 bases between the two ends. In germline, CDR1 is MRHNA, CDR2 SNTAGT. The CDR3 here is CASSDSGGTGELFF. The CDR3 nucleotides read TGTGCCAGCAGTGACTCGGGGGGCACCGGGGAGCTGTTTTTT.

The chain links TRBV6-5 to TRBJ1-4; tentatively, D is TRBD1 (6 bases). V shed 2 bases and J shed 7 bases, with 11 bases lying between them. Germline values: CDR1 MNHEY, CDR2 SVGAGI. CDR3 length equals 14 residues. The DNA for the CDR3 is TGTGCCAGCAGTTACCAGGGGCCGGGTGAAAAACTGTTTTTT. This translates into CASSYQGPGEKLFF.

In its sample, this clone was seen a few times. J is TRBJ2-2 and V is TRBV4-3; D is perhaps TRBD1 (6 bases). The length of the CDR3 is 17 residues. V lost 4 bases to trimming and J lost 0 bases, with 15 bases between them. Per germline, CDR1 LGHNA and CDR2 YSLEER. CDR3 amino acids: CASSPRTAIANTGELFF. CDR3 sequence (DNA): TGCGCCAGCAGCCCGCGGACAGCCATCGCGAACACCGGGGAGCTGTTTTTT.

CDR3 sequence reads: CASGTPAGAPPGELFF. The CDR3 bases are TGCGCCAGCGGAACCCCAGCGGGGGCTCCCCCCGGGGAGCTGTTTTTT. The gene calls are TRBV5-1 and TRBJ2-2; the match to TRBD2 covers 8 bases. V trimming: 7 bases; J trimming: 6 bases; junction bases outside the gene matches: 14. CDR3 length: 16 residues. Germline values: CDR1 SGHRS, CDR2 YFSETQ.

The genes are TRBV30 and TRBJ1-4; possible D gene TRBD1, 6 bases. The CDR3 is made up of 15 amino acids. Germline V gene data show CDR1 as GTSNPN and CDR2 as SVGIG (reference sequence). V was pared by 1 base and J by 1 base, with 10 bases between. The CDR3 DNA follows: TGTGCCTGGAGTGATGTGACAGGAACTAATGAAAAACTGTTTTTT. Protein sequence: CAWSDVTGTNEKLFF.

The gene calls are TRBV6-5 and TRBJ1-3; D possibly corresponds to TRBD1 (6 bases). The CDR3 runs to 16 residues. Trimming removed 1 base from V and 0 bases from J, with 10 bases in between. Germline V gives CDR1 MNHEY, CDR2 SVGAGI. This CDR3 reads CASSYWTASSGNTIYF. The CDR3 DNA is TGTGCCAGCAGTTACTGGACAGCTAGCTCTGGAAACACCATATATTTT.

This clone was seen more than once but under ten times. The CDR3 here is CASRPGQGVGEQYF. For the CDR3, the DNA is TGTGCCAGCAGGCCGGGACAGGGAGTTGGCGAGCAGTACTTC. The chain recombines TRBV6-1 with TRBJ2-7; 9 nucleotides line up with TRBD1. CDR1 is MNHNS and CDR2 is SASEGT in the germline V gene. The CDR3 contains 14 residues. V lost 6 bases, J lost 6 bases, and 9 bases stayed unmatched.

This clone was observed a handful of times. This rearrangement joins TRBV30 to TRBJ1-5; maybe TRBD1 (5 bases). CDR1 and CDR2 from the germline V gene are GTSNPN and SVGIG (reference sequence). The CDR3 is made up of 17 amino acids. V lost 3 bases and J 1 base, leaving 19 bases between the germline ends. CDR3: CAWSSRRGFDSNQPQHF. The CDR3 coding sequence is TGTGCCTGGAGCTCAAGACGGGGGTTTGACAGCAATCAGCCCCAGCATTTT.

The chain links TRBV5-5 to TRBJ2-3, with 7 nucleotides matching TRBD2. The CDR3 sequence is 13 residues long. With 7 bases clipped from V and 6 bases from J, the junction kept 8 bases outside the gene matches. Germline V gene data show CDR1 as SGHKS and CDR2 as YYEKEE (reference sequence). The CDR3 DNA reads TGTGCCAGCTACATCGGGGGGAAGGATACGCAGTATTTT. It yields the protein CASYIGGKDTQYF.

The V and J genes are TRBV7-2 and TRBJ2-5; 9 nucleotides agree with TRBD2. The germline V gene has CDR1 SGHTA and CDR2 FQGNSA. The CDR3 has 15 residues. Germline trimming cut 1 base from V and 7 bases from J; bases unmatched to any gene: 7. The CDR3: CASSLGGGAFGTQYF. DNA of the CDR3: TGTGCCAGCAGCTTAGGCGGGGGGGCCTTTGGGACCCAGTACTTC.

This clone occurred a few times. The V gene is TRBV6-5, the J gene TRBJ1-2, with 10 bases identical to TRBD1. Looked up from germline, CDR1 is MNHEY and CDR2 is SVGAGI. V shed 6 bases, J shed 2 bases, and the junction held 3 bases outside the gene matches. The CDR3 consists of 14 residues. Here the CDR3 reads CASRRDRGNYGYTF. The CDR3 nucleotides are TGTGCCAGCAGGCGGGACAGGGGAAACTATGGCTACACCTTC.

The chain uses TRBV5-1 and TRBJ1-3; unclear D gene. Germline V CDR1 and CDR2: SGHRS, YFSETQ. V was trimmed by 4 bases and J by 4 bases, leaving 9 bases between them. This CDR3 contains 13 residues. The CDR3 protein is CASSPTVGNTIYF. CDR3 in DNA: TGCGCCAGCAGCCCCACGGTGGGAAACACCATATATTTT.

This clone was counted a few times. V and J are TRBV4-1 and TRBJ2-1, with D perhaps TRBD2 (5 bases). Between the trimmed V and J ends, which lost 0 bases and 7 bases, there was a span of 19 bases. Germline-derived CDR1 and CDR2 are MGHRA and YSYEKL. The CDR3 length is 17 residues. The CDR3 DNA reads TGCGCCAGCAGCCAAGACGTAACGGAGGAGTGGATAAATGAGCAGTTCTTC. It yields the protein CASSQDVTEEWINEQFF.

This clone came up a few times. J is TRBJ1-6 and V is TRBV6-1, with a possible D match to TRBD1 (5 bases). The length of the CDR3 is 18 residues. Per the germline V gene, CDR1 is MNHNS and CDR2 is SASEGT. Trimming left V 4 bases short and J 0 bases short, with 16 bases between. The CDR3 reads CASSAETVEDSYNSPLHF. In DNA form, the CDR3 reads TGTGCCAGCAGTGCCGAGACAGTTGAAGACTCCTATAATTCACCCCTCCACTTT.

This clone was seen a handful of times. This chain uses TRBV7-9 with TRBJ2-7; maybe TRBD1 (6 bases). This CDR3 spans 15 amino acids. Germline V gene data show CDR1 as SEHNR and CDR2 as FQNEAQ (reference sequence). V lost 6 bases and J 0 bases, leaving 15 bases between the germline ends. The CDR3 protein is CASSGTRDNSYEQYF. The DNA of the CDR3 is TGTGCCAGCAGTGGAACTCGGGACAACTCCTACGAGCAGTACTTC.

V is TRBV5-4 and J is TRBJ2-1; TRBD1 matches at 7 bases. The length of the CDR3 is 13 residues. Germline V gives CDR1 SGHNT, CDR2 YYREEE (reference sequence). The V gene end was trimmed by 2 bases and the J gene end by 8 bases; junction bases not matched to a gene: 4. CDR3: CASSFTGDHEQFF. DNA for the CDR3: TGTGCCAGCAGCTTCACAGGGGACCATGAGCAGTTCTTC.

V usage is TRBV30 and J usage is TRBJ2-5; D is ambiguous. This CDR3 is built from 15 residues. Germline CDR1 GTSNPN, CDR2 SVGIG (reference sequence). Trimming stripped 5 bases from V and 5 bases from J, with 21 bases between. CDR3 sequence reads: CAWAQSHFVRETQYF. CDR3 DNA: TGTGCCTGGGCCCAGAGTCATTTCGTCAGGGAGACCCAGTACTTC.

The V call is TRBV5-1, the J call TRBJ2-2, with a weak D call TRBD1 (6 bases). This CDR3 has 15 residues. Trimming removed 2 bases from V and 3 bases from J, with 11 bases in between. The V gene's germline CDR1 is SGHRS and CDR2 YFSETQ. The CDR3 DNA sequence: TGCGCCAGCAGCTTCCCCGGGACACACACCGGGGAGCTGTTTTTT. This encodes CASSFPGTHTGELFF.

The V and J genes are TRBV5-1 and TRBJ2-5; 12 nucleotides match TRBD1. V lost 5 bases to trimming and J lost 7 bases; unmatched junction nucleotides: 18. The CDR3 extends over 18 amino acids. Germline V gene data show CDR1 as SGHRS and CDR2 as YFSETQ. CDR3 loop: CASSRTAGTGGDWGTQYF. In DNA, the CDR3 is TGCGCCAGCAGTCGTACCGCCGGGACAGGGGGCGACTGGGGGACCCAGTACTTC.

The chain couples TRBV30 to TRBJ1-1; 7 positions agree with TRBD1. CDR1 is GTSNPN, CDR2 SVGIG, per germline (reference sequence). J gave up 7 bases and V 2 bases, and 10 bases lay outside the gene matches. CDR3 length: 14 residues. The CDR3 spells CAWSSPTGDGEAFF. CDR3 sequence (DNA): TGTGCCTGGAGTTCACCTACAGGGGATGGTGAAGCTTTCTTT.

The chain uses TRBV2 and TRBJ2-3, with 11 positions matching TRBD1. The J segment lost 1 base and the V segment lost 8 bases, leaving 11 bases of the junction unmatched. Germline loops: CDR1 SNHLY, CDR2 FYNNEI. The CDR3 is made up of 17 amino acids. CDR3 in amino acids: CASGMDRGLGGTDTQYF. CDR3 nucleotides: TGTGCCAGCGGCATGGACAGGGGGCTTGGTGGCACAGATACGCAGTATTTT.

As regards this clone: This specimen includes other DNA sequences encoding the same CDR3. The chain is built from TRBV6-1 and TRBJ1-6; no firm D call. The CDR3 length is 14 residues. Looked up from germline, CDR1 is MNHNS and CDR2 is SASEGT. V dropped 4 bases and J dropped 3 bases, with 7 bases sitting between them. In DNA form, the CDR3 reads TGTGCCAGCAGTGTGGGAGTCTATAATTCACCCCTCCACTTT. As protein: CASSVGVYNSPLHF.

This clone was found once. In nucleotides, the CDR3 is TGTGCCAGCAGCCCCCGACAGCCCGGGGAGCTGTTTTTT. Amino acid sequence: CASSPRQPGELFF. The rearrangement links TRBV7-2 to TRBJ2-2, with D possibly matching TRBD1 (5 bases). Germline loops: CDR1 SGHTA, CDR2 FQGNSA. Trimming took off 5 bases at V and 6 bases at J, with 10 bases between the two ends. The CDR3 has 13 amino acids.

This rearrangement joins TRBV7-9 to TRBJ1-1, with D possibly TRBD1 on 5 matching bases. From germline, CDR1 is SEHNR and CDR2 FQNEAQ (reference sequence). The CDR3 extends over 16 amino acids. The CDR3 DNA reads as TGTTCCGGACTGACCACCCTAGGGAGGGGAGGGACTGAAGCTTTCTTT. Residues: CSGLTTLGRGGTEAFF.

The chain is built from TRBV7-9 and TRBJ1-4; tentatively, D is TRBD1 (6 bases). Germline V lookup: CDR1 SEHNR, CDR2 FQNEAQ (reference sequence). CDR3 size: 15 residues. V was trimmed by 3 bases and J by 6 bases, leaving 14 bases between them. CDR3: CASSFSGGGDEKLFF. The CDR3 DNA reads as TGTGCCAGCAGCTTTTCGGGGGGCGGGGATGAAAAACTGTTTTTT. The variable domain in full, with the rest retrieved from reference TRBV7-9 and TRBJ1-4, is DTGVSQNPRHKITKRGQNVTFRCDPISEHNRLYWYRQTLGQGPEFLTYFQNEAQLEKSRLLSDRFSAERPKGSFSTLEIQRTEQGDSAMYLCASSFSGGGDEKLFFGSGTQLSVL.

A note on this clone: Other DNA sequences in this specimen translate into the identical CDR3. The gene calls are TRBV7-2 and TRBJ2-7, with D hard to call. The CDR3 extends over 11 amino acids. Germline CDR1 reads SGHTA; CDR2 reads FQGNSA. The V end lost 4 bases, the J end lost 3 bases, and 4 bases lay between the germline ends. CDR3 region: CASSSYYEQYF. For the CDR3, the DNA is TGTGCCAGCAGCTCCTACTACGAGCAGTACTTC.